This TCR beta chain was retrieved from a study of cytomegalovirus exposure and HLA in healthy donors. Study-wide results and limits: A list of approximately 150 TCR beta chains associated with cytomegalovirus was given.

In germline, CDR1 is SGHVT, CDR2 SQSDAQ. The CDR3 is 16 residues long. The trim removed 4 bases at V and 2 bases at J, leaving 6 bases unmatched. The data were produced by immunoSEQ multiplex PCR, yet TCRdb's version contains in-frame clones alone and is incomplete. The repertoire has 80,000 to 95,000 clones, about 96% of them found once; the top ten carry about 1.3%. On this clone itself: Its antigen is still unknown.

This TCR derives from a woman under 30 in good health and CMV-seronegative. Input material: PBMCs. This rearrangement joins TRBV7-4 to TRBJ2-5; 11 bases agree with TRBD2. The CDR3 coding sequence is TGTGCCAGCAGCTCCTCTAGCGGGAGGCCTCAAGAGACCCAGTACTTC. It encodes CASSSSSGRPQETQYF.